This TCR beta chain was sequenced during a study of T cell changes during pregnancy in multiple sclerosis. Trimming removed 1 base from V and 1 base from J, with 16 bases in between. Germline assignment: CDR1 MGHRA and CDR2 YSYEKL. CDR3 size: 17 residues. Repertoires were generated with immunoSEQ multiplex PCR, while TCRdb's copy carries only in-frame clones and drops some. The table records some 41,000 clones, almost 95% of them present only once. Here the sequenced sample was CD8+ T cells from peripheral blood mononuclear cells, taken in the third trimester of pregnancy. This clonotype was obtained from a female donor with multiple sclerosis, enrolled in a pregnancy study. The chain uses TRBV4-1 and TRBJ1-1, with D perhaps matching TRBD1 (5 bases). The CDR3 here is CASSQVRLRGGNTEAFF. In nucleotides, the CDR3 is TGCGCCAGCAGCCAAGTCCGCCTAAGGGGAGGGAACACTGAAGCTTTCTTT.